This TCR beta chain was found in a study of T cells in localized non-small cell lung cancer. Sequencing was performed with immunoSEQ multiplex PCR; in TCRdb, only in-frame clones are kept and a portion is missing. The sample has roughly 35,000 clones; about 90% are singletons. To note about this clone: The antigen is undetermined.

The study's findings and limits: In adjacent lung, a median about 52 of the top 100 tumor clones were found. Sequencing involved a lone tumor region, leaving heterogeneity possible.

CDR3 length: 17 residues. The J segment lost 2 bases and the V segment lost 3 bases, leaving 8 bases of the junction unmatched. CDR1 is LGHNA, CDR2 YNFKEQ, per germline. V usage is TRBV4-2 and J usage is TRBJ1-5, with 9 bases aligning to TRBD1. Sequencing used peripheral blood, obtained before any cancer treatment. The clonotype comes from a woman aged 40-69 years with stage I lung adenocarcinoma. The CDR3 protein is CASSQTPGQGGNQPQHF. The CDR3 nucleotides read TGTGCCAGCAGCCAGACCCCGGGACAGGGAGGCAATCAGCCCCAGCATTTT.